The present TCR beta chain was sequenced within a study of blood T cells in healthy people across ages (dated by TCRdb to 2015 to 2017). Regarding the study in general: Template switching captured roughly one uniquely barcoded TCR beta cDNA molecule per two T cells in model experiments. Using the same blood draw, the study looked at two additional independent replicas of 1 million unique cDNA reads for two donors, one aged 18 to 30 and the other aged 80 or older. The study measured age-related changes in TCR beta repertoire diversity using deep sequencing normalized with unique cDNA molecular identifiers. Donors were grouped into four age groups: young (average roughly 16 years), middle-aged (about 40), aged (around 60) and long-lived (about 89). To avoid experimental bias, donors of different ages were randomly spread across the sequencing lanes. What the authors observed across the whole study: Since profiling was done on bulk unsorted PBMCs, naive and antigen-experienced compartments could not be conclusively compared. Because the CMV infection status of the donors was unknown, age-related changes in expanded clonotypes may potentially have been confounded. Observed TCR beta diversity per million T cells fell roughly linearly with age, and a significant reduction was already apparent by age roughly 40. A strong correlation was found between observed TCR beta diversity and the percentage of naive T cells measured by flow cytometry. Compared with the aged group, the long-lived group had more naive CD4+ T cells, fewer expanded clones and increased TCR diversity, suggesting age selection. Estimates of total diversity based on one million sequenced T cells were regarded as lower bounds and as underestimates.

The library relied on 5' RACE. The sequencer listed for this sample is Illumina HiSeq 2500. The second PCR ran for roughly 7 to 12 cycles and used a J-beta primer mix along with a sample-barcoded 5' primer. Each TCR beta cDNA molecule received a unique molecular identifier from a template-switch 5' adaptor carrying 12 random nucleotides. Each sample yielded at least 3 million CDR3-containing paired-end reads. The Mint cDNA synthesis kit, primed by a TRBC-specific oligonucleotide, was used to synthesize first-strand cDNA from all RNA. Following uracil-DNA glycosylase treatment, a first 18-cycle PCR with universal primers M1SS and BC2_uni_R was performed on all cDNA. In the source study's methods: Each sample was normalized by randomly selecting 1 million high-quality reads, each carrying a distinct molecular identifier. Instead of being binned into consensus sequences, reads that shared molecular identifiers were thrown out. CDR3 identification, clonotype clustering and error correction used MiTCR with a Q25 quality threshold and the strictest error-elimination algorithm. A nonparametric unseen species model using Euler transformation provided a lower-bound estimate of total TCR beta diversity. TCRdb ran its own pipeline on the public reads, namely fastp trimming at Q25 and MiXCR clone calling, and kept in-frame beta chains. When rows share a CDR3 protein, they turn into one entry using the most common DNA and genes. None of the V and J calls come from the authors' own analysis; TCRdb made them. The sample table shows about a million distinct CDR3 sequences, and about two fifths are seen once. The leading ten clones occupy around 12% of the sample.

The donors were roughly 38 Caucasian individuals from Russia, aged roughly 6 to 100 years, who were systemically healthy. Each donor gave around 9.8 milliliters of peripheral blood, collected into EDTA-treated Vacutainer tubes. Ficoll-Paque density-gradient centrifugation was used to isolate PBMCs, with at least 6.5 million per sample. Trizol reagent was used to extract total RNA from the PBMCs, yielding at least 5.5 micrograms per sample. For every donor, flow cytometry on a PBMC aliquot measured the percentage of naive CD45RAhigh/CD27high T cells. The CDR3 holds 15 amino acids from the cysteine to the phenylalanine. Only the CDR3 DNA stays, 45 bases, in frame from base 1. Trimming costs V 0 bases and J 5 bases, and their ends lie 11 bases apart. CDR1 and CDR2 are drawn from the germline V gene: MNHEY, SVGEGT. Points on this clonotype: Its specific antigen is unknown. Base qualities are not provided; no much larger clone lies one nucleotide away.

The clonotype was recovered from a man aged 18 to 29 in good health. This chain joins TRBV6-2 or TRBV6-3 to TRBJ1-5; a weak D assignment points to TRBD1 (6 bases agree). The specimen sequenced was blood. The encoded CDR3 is CASSYSPDRDQPQHF. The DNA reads TGTGCCAGCAGTTACTCACCGGACAGAGATCAGCCCCAGCATTTT.